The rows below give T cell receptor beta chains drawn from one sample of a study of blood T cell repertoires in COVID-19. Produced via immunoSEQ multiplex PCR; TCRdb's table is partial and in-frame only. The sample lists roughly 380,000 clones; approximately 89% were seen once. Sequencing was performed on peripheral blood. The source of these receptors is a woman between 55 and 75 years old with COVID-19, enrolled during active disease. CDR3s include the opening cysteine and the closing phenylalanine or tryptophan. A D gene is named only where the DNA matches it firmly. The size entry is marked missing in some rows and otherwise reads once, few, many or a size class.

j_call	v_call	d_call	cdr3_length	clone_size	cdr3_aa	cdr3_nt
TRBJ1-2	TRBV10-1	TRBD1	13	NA	CASSRDRVYGYTF	TGCGCCAGCAGCCGGGACAGGGTTTATGGCTACACCTTC
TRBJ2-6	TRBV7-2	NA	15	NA	CASLGRGAGANVLTF	TGTGCCTCCTTGGGCAGGGGGGCCGGGGCCAACGTCCTGACTTTC
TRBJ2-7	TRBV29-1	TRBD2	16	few	CSVATSGGRSSYEQYF	TGCAGCGTTGCCACTAGCGGGGGGCGCAGCTCCTACGAGCAGTACTTC
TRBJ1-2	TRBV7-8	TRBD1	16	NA	CASSYLRDRGEGGYTF	TGTGCCAGCAGCTACCTCCGGGACAGGGGTGAGGGTGGCTACACCTTC
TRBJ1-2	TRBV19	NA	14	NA	CASSISGQNYGYTF	TGTGCCAGTAGTATAAGTGGTCAGAACTATGGCTACACCTTC
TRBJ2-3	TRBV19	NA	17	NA	CASSTRQGGGIGPTQYF	TGTGCCAGTAGTACCAGACAGGGAGGTGGGATAGGTCCTACGCAGTATTTT
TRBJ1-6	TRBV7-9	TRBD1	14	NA	CATLTGAYNSPLHF	TGTGCCACCTTGACAGGGGCATATAATTCACCCCTCCACTTT
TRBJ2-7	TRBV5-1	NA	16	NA	CASSPTPGTGAYEQYF	TGCGCCAGCAGCCCGACCCCCGGGACGGGGGCCTACGAGCAGTACTTC
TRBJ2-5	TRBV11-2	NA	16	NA	CASSSVLPGGLGTQYF	TGTGCCAGCAGCTCTGTCCTGCCAGGGGGACTTGGGACCCAGTACTTC
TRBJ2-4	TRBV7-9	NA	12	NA	CASSLGLGIQYF	TGTGCCAGCAGCTTGGGACTGGGCATTCAGTACTTC
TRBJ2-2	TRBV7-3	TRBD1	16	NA	CASSTDRATNTGELFF	TGTGCCAGCAGCACAGACAGGGCTACGAACACCGGGGAGCTGTTTTTT
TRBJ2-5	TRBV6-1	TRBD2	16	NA	CASSEMIAGGWKTQYF	TGTGCCAGCAGTGAGATGATAGCGGGGGGCTGGAAGACCCAGTACTTC
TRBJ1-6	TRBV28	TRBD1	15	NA	CASSSGQGGYSPLHF	TGTGCCAGCAGCTCTGGACAGGGAGGGTATTCACCCCTCCACTTT
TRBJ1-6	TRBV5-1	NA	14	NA	CASSLGSYNSPLHF	TGCGCCAGCAGCTTGGGTTCTTATAATTCACCCCTCCACTTT
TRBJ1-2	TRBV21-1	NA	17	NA	CASSKMGTGIRNYGYTF	TGTGCCAGCAGCAAAATGGGGACAGGGATTCGGAACTATGGCTACACCTTC
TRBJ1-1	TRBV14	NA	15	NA	CASSQDLYQSTEAFF	TGTGCCAGCAGCCAAGATCTATACCAATCCACTGAAGCTTTCTTT
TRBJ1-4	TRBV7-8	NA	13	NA	CASSGQGNEKLFF	TGTGCCAGCAGCGGTCAGGGAAATGAAAAACTGTTTTTT
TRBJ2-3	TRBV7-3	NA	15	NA	CASSRQGLGTDTQYF	TGTGCCAGCAGCCGTCAGGGGTTGGGTACAGATACGCAGTATTTT
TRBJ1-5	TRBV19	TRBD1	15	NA	CASSSPNRGNQPQHF	TGTGCCAGTAGTTCCCCGAACAGGGGTAATCAGCCCCAGCATTTT
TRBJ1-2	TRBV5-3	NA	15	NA	CARSLRRSQLDGYTF	TGTGCCAGAAGCTTGCGTCGAAGCCAATTGGATGGCTACACCTTC
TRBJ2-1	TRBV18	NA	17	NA	CASSPSQGLISYNEQFF	TGTGCCAGCTCACCCTCGCAAGGACTAATATCCTACAATGAGCAGTTCTTC
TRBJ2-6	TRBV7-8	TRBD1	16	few	CASSWDRASGANVLTF	TGTGCCAGCAGCTGGGACAGGGCCTCTGGGGCCAACGTCCTGACTTTC
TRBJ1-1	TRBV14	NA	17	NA	CASSQDGGANRDTEAFF	TGTGCCAGCAGCCAAGATGGGGGGGCCAATAGGGACACTGAAGCTTTCTTT
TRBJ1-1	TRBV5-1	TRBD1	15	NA	CASSLGTGLRTEAFF	TGCGCCAGCAGCTTGGGGACAGGGTTACGGACTGAAGCTTTCTTT